One T cell receptor (beta chain) is described in this entry. Its antigen is unidentified. As for treatment: some 20 received Ad26.COV2.S at low or high dose, single or two shots; five or six received placebo; per-sample allocation not given. Repertoires come from day 63 after the first vaccine or placebo injection. This sample was included in a study of Ad26.COV2.S vaccination and SARS-CoV-2 variants. Whole-study context: A participant enrolled in the COV1001 Ad26.COV2.S trial arm provided the sample. Study-level results: CD8+ and CD4+ T cells specific for spike reportedly responded with substantial breadth after vaccination. The TCR breadth and depth analyses may have produced an underestimate of total T cell responses. With respect to non-spike TCR breadth, vaccine and placebo recipients were similar.

The repertoire was sequenced with immunoSEQ multiplex PCR; TCRdb's copy has only in-frame clones and lacks some. The sample records 250,000 or so clones, around nine tenths being singletons. Trimming removed 4 bases from V and 5 bases from J, with 15 bases in between. The CDR3 spans 15 residues. This receptor was obtained from a person between 18 and 60 years old who received the Ad26.COV2.S COVID-19 vaccine or a placebo. The material sequenced was peripheral blood, taken in a trial of Ad26.COV2.S vaccine versus placebo. The chain uses TRBV23-1 and TRBJ1-5; D uncertain. TRBV23-1 is an ORF, with its function uncertain. The CDR3 nucleotides are TGCGCCAGCAGTCCATTTCGGGGAGGATATCAGCCCCAGCATTTT. Residues: CASSPFRGGYQPQHF.